This T cell receptor beta chain was observed in a study of T cells after yellow fever vaccination. Study-wide context: Libraries from low-cell-number fractions were prepared with the SMART-Seq v4 Ultra Low Input RNA kit.

TCRdb used MiXCR to reprocess the 5' RACE reads, holding one entry per CDR3 protein. The repertoire holds roughly 330,000 distinct CDR3 sequences, with 6.8% as singletons. The V gene lost 0 bases and the J gene lost 2 bases, with 18 bases spanning the gap. This CDR3 is 18 amino acids long. CDR1 is MNHEY, CDR2 SVGAGI, per germline. Overall study findings and caveats: Abundant bulk-population clonotypes could contaminate the FACS-sorted repertoires. The booster saw the reappearance of most primary-vaccination clones (more than 95% CD4, about 90% CD8). The study found a weaker secondary response that peaked faster, day 5 versus 15.

To note about this clonotype: Its antigen is unidentified.

The V gene is TRBV6-5, the J gene TRBJ2-3, with TRBD1 as a possible D gene (7 bases). The sequence came from a man younger than 35 who received the YFV17D yellow fever vaccine. Sequencing was performed on PBMCs, taken approximately 47 days after the first yellow fever vaccination. CDR3 sequence: CASSYSGGQSVYTDTQYF. The CDR3 DNA reads TGTGCCAGCAGTTACTCGGGGGGACAGTCGGTTTACACAGATACGCAGTATTTT.